The TCR beta chain described here comes from a study of blood T cell repertoires in COVID-19. Method: immunoSEQ multiplex PCR; TCRdb's copy keeps in-frame clones and lacks some. The sample has a few hundred thousand clones, approximately 85% seen once; the top ten hold 1.5% to 2%. The CDR3 contains 14 residues. V lost 2 bases and J 2 bases, leaving 10 bases between the germline ends. CDR1 is MDHEN, CDR2 SYDVKM, per germline. This chain connects TRBV28 to TRBJ2-7; possible D gene TRBD1, 5 bases. This TCR came from a woman in her 50s who had recovered from COVID-19. Sequenced material: PBMCs or T cells enriched from blood (not recorded which). For the CDR3, the DNA is TGTGCCAGCAGTTTACAGGGTTCTCCCTACGAGCAGTACTTC. Its translation: CASSLQGSPYEQYF.